The 12 T cell receptor beta chains listed next were all sequenced from one sample in a study of cytomegalovirus exposure and HLA in healthy donors. Primers for the PCR totalled 60 Vbeta and 13 Jbeta. Produced via immunoSEQ multiplex PCR; TCRdb's table is partial and in-frame only. The table lists tens of thousands of clones. Sequenced material: PBMCs. These receptors were obtained from a man aged 45-60 years in good health and CMV-seropositive.

The J gene is TRBJ2-7, the V gene TRBV6-5; 11 nucleotides line up with TRBD1. Germline CDR1 is MNHEY and CDR2 is SVGAGI. V lost 2 bases to trimming and J lost 6 bases; unmatched junction nucleotides: 3. CDR3 length: 14 residues. The CDR3 protein is CASSYRTGGAEQYF. CDR3 DNA: TGTGCCAGCAGTTACCGGACAGGGGGCGCCGAGCAGTACTTC.

The chain uses TRBV5-5 and TRBJ2-3, with D maybe TRBD1 (6 bases). CDR3 size: 16 residues. V lost 4 bases and J lost 0, with 15 bases in between. Germline V gene lookup returns CDR1 SGHKS and CDR2 YYEKEE (reference sequence). CDR3 nucleotide sequence: TGTGCCAGCAGCATCGGGACATTGGTTAGCACAGATACGCAGTATTTT. Amino acid sequence: CASSIGTLVSTDTQYF. The complete variable domain, with remaining parts taken from reference TRBV5-5 and TRBJ2-3, reads DAGVTQSPTHLIKTRGQQVTLRCSPISGHKSVSWYQQVLGQGPQFIFQYYEKEERGRGNFPDRFSARQFPNYSSELNVNALLLGDSALYLCASSIGTLVSTDTQYFGPGTRLTVL.

The V call is TRBV9, the J call TRBJ2-2; D is unresolved. Germline assignment: CDR1 SGDLS and CDR2 YYNGEE. The length of the CDR3 is 17 residues. V gave up 0 bases and J gave up 3 bases, with 15 bases separating them. CDR3 sequence: CASSVEGLESYTGELFF. CDR3 in DNA: TGTGCCAGCAGCGTAGAAGGATTGGAGAGCTACACCGGGGAGCTGTTTTTT.

The chain has TRBV11-2 and TRBJ2-7, with 7 bases aligning to TRBD2. CDR3 length equals 16 residues. V shed 3 bases, J shed 0 bases, and the junction held 8 bases outside the gene matches. Germline-derived CDR1 and CDR2 are SGHAT and FQNNGV. DNA of the CDR3: TGTGCCAGCAGCTTTGGCGGGGGACTGAGCTCCTACGAGCAGTACTTC. Residues: CASSFGGGLSSYEQYF.

The chain couples TRBV5-1 to TRBJ2-7, with D unresolved. Trimming stripped 2 bases from V and 2 bases from J, with 5 bases between. Germline loops: CDR1 SGHRS, CDR2 YFSETQ. The CDR3 runs 12 residues. The CDR3 region has the DNA TGCGCCAGCAGCTTCTCGGCCTACGAGCAGTACTTC. Encoded protein: CASSFSAYEQYF. Filled out from reference TRBV5-1 and TRBJ2-7, the complete variable domain reads KAGVTQTPRYLIKTRGQQVTLSCSPISGHRSVSWYQQTPGQGLQFLFEYFSETQRNKGNFPGRFSGRQFSNSRSEMNVSTLELGDSALYLCASSFSAYEQYFGPGTRLTVT.

The genes are TRBV2 and TRBJ2-7, with a weak D call TRBD2 (5 bases). The CDR3 consists of 15 residues. CDR1 is SNHLY, CDR2 FYNNEI, per germline. With 4 bases removed from V and 4 bases from J, the gap between germline ends came to 17 bases. CDR3 in amino acids: CASSGFRQSGYEQYF. DNA of the CDR3: TGTGCCAGCAGTGGGTTCAGGCAGTCGGGATACGAGCAGTACTTC.

The chain is built from TRBV7-6 and TRBJ2-7, with TRBD2 identical over 13 bases. This CDR3 has 15 amino acids. V lost 5 bases, J lost 3 bases, and 4 bases stayed unmatched. The V gene's germline CDR1 is SGHVS and CDR2 FNYEAQ. Written as DNA, the CDR3 is TGTGCCAGCAGCCCCGGGACTAGCGGGAACTACGAGCAGTACTTC. It encodes CASSPGTSGNYEQYF.

The rearrangement uses TRBV11-2 and TRBJ2-1; perhaps TRBD2 as D (6 bases). Trimming cost V 3 bases and J 9 bases, with 15 bases left between them. Germline V lookup: CDR1 SGHAT, CDR2 FQNNGV. The CDR3 sequence is 14 residues long. CDR3 sequence: CASSFLEGRGEQFF. CDR3 coding DNA: TGTGCCAGCAGCTTCTTAGAGGGGCGGGGTGAGCAGTTCTTC.

A note on this clone: At one end, the junction sequence differs from germline, possibly due to a read error. V is TRBV9 and J is TRBJ2-1, with D possibly TRBD2 on 5 matching bases. Germline V gene lookup returns CDR1 SGDLS and CDR2 YYNGEE. The CDR3 totals 16 residues. The CDR3 region is CASSPPGSSSDNEQFF. The CDR3 nucleotides read TGTGCCAGCAGCCCCCCCGGGTCTAGCTCCGACAATGAGCAGTTCTTC.

The V and J genes are TRBV2 and TRBJ1-5; D is uncertain. From germline, CDR1 is SNHLY and CDR2 FYNNEI. V was pared by 2 bases and J by 3 bases, with 14 bases between. The CDR3 is 16 residues long. The CDR3 spells CASSEREEFHNQPQHF. The CDR3 DNA is TGTGCCAGCAGTGAAAGGGAGGAGTTCCACAATCAGCCCCAGCATTTT. The whole variable domain, filled in from reference TRBV2 and TRBJ1-5, reads EPEVTQTPSHQVTQMGQEVILRCVPISNHLYFYWYRQILGQKVEFLVSFYNNEISEKSEIFDDQFSVERPDGSNFTLKIRSTKLEDSAMYFCASSEREEFHNQPQHFGDGTRLSIL.

The chain uses TRBV9 and TRBJ1-2; 7 bases align to TRBD1. This CDR3 contains 13 residues. J lost 14 bases, V lost 0 bases, and 10 bases had no gene match. Looked up from germline, CDR1 is SGDLS and CDR2 is YYNGEE. For the CDR3, the DNA is TGTGCCAGCAGCGTAGATCCCATGGGACAGCGGACCTTC. It is translated as CASSVDPMGQRTF.

The chain has TRBV19 and TRBJ1-4; 10 nucleotides align to TRBD1. Germline-derived CDR1 and CDR2 are LNHDA and SQIVND (reference sequence). V shed 1 base and J 5 bases; nucleotides not matched to a gene: 4. CDR3 size: 16 residues. As DNA, the CDR3 is TGTGCCAGTAGTATAGTCCGGACAGGGGGAAATGAAAAACTGTTTTTT. Protein sequence: CASSIVRTGGNEKLFF.